This T cell receptor (beta chain) came from a study of control samples from healthy donors and cancer patients (TCRdb year 2020). This clone came up once. Its antigen is still unknown. No base-level quality is on record; no much larger clone is a single base apart. Libraries were built with the immunoSEQ multiplex PCR assay. TCRdb re-hosts the immuneACCESS table, in-frame sequences only. Its copies lack some clones; in the studies checked, an unresolved V gene accounts for under half of them, and the cause for the rest is not known. Counted in this sample were about 130,000 clones; approximately 90% of them appeared once. Around 8.9% of the sample goes to the ten largest clones. The receptor comes from a man aged 18-30 years in good health. Sequencing was done on a sample of blood.

The CDR3 protein sequence reads: CASSLERGIEAFF. The nucleotide sequence is TGTGCCAGCAGTTTAGAGCGGGGTATAGAAGCTTTCTTT. The chain employs TRBV12-3 or TRBV12-4 and TRBJ1-1; the D gene assignment is ambiguous. From its cysteine to its phenylalanine, the CDR3 spans 13 amino acids. The read is trimmed to its CDR3 DNA, 39 bases read in frame from base 1. Deletion took 1 base off V and 8 bases off J, with a span of 11 bases between the germline ends.